The 5 T cell receptor beta chains listed next were all sequenced from one sample in a study of T-cell reconstitution after alpha-beta-depleted transplantation in children. Study-level findings and limits: At one year after transplant, newly produced T cells mostly accounted for T-cell counts and diversity.

These receptors have no known antigen. Preparing the TCRbeta library involved the use of unique molecular identifiers. A single record per CDR3 protein comes from TCRdb applying MiXCR to the PCR reads. The table shows about 290,000 distinct CDR3 sequences, with about 7.3% occurring only once. The sequencing here drew on peripheral blood, taken 360 days after TCRalphabeta/CD19-depleted stem cell transplant. These receptors originate from a female patient under 10 years old who had a stem cell transplant for Fanconi anemia, so the T cells may come from the graft donor.

Many counts were recorded for this clonotype. This chain links TRBV12-3 or TRBV12-4 with TRBJ2-1, with 10 nucleotides matching TRBD2. This CDR3 has 15 amino acids. V gave up 6 bases and J gave up 5 bases; unmatched junction bases: 7. The DNA for the CDR3 is TGTGCCAGCAGCCGTAGCGGGGGGACACACAATGAGCAGTTCTTC. Translating it yields CASSRSGGTHNEQFF.

This clonotype was recorded at least ten times. The V call is TRBV12-3 or TRBV12-4, the J call TRBJ2-3; TRBD1 might be the D (6 bases). The CDR3 is 15 residues long. Deletions cut 5 bases from V and 2 bases from J, with 14 bases between. CDR3 coding DNA: TGTGCCAGCAGTGCGCAGACAGGTTTCACAGATACGCAGTATTTT. The encoded protein is CASSAQTGFTDTQYF.

The J gene is TRBJ1-5, the V gene TRBV21-1; TRBD1, the D gene given by the table, was not confirmed from the DNA. TRBV21-1 is listed as a pseudogene. This CDR3 is built from 13 residues. The CDR3 protein is CASSYRVEQPQHF. The CDR3 coding sequence is TGTGCCAGCAGCTACAGGGTCGAGCAGCCCCAGCATTTT.

This clonotype came up a few times. V gene TRBV7-9 combines with J gene TRBJ1-5, with TRBD1 matching 10 bases. The CDR3 covers 16 residues. V was pared by 3 bases and J by 0 bases, with 2 bases of the junction left unmatched. Germline V CDR1 and CDR2: SEHNR, FQNEAQ (reference sequence). The CDR3 is CASSLGTGVSNQPQHF. Here the CDR3 DNA reads TGTGCCAGCAGCTTGGGGACAGGGGTTAGCAATCAGCCCCAGCATTTT.

This clonotype showed up just a few times. V usage is TRBV6-4 and J usage is TRBJ2-2, with D perhaps assigned TRBD1 or TRBD2 (5 bases each). This CDR3 comprises 14 residues. Germline assignment: CDR1 MRHNA and CDR2 SNTAGT. Trimming pared 7 bases from V and 8 bases from J, leaving 17 bases between. Here the CDR3 reads CASNRDVGVGELFF. CDR3 nucleotides: TGTGCCAGCAATCGGGACGTCGGCGTGGGGGAGCTGTTTTTT.